The 28 T cell receptor beta chains below all came from one sample that was sequenced in a study of blood T cell repertoires in COVID-19 (dated by TCRdb to the early 2020s). Library generation was performed with the immunoSEQ multiplex PCR assay. The source is immuneACCESS, and TCRdb retained only in-frame sequences with V and J called. Part of the clones is not carried over; for the studies checked, unresolved V genes explain less than half of this, and the remainder is unexplained. In all, the sample holds over 30,000 clones, and about 86% of those were seen once. The ten largest account for about 6.3% of the sample. Material: peripheral blood. Receptors were obtained from a human donor in a cohort sampled during active COVID-19.

This CDR3 is CASSALRAETQYF. In nucleotides, the CDR3 is TGTGCCAGCAGTGCCCTCCGAGCGGAGACCCAGTACTTC. The chain uses TRBV2 and TRBJ2-5; D gene unclear. V lost 4 bases, J lost 5 bases, and 11 bases lay in between. The CDR3 sequence is 13 residues long. Germline V gene lookup returns CDR1 SNHLY and CDR2 FYNNEI.

This chain connects TRBV4-3 to TRBJ1-1, with TRBD1 as a possible D gene (5 bases). The ends were cut back, 1 base at V and 8 bases at J, with 14 bases in the middle. Germline V gene data show CDR1 as LGHNA and CDR2 as YSLEER. The length of the CDR3 is 14 residues. The CDR3 DNA reads TGCGCCAGCAGCCAAGGTTCAGGGAGGGTCGAAGCTTTCTTT. This gives the protein CASSQGSGRVEAFF.

The count of this clone is one. The gene calls are TRBV7-8 and TRBJ2-3, with D unclear. Germline lookup yields CDR1 SGHVS and CDR2 FQNEAQ. This CDR3 spans 14 amino acids. The V end was cut by 2 bases, the J end by 1 base, with 7 bases between. The CDR3 region has the DNA TGTGCCAGCAGCTTAAACGCGGGCACAGATACGCAGTATTTT. The encoded protein is CASSLNAGTDTQYF.

A few counts support this clone. As DNA, the CDR3 is TGCGCCAGCAGCTTGTCGGGACAGACTTCCTATGGCTACACCTTC. Its translation: CASSLSGQTSYGYTF. The gene calls are TRBV5-1 and TRBJ1-2, with TRBD1 identical over 7 bases. The junction had 7 bases not matched to a gene; V was cut back by 1 base and J by 4 bases. The CDR3 spans 15 residues. The germline CDR1 and CDR2 sequences are SGHRS and YFSETQ.

V gene TRBV11-2 combines with J gene TRBJ2-5; 12 nucleotides align to TRBD2. V lost 5 bases to trimming and J lost 5 bases; unmatched junction nucleotides: 9. Germline CDR1 reads SGHAT; CDR2 reads FQNNGV. The CDR3 runs 16 residues. The CDR3 spells CASSPRTSGNGETQYF. The CDR3 DNA reads TGTGCCAGCAGCCCCCGGACTAGCGGGAATGGGGAGACCCAGTACTTC.

The chain uses TRBV18 and TRBJ2-3; D is uncertain. V dropped 3 bases and J dropped 2 bases, with 6 bases sitting between them. Per the germline V gene, CDR1 is KGHSH and CDR2 is LQKENI. The CDR3 totals 13 residues. In DNA form, the CDR3 reads TGTGCCAGCTCACCGGGCAACACAGATACGCAGTATTTT. Encoded protein: CASSPGNTDTQYF.

V gene TRBV5-1 combines with J gene TRBJ1-2, with D possibly matching TRBD1 (5 bases). CDR3 length: 14 amino acids. Germline V gene data show CDR1 as SGHRS and CDR2 as YFSETQ. V lost 0 bases and J lost 6, with 12 bases in between. The CDR3 loop reads CASSLAKSGDGYTF. For the CDR3, the DNA is TGCGCCAGCAGCTTGGCCAAGTCGGGGGATGGCTACACCTTC. Full variable domain (outside the CDR3, taken from reference TRBV5-1 and TRBJ1-2): KAGVTQTPRYLIKTRGQQVTLSCSPISGHRSVSWYQQTPGQGLQFLFEYFSETQRNKGNFPGRFSGRQFSNSRSEMNVSTLELGDSALYLCASSLAKSGDGYTFGSGTRLTVV.

This chain joins TRBV2 and TRBJ2-2; D is undetermined. Germline V CDR1 and CDR2: SNHLY, FYNNEI. The CDR3 contains 14 residues. V lost 6 bases and J lost 1, with 9 bases in between. The CDR3, as DNA: TGTGCCAGCAGGATGGGCAGGAACACCGGGGAGCTGTTTTTT. Translation gives CASRMGRNTGELFF.

The rearrangement links TRBV29-1 to TRBJ2-7; TRBD1 agrees at 9 bases. Germline V gene lookup returns CDR1 SQVTM and CDR2 ANQGSEA. CDR3 length: 13 residues. Trimming removed 5 bases from V and 4 bases from J; junction bases left unmatched: 6. The CDR3 spells CSVKGQGTYEQYF. As DNA, the CDR3 is TGCAGCGTTAAGGGACAGGGTACTTACGAGCAGTACTTC.

The chain combines TRBV7-9 with TRBJ1-3, with TRBD1 matching 8 bases. With 6 bases clipped from V and 3 bases from J, the junction kept 7 bases outside the gene matches. Germline CDR1 and CDR2: SEHNR and FQNEAQ (reference sequence). The CDR3 length is 15 residues. The DNA for the CDR3 is TGTGCCAGCAGTTTCGGACAGGGCGATGGAAACACCATATATTTT. Its protein product is CASSFGQGDGNTIYF.

This clone was detected once. The chain couples TRBV24-1 to TRBJ2-7; maybe TRBD1 (5 bases). Germline lookup yields CDR1 KGHDR and CDR2 SFDVKD. Trimming shortened V by 9 bases and J by 1 base, and 15 bases separated the two germline ends. The CDR3 runs to 14 residues. CDR3 in amino acids: CATSDSHLSYEQYF. CDR3 DNA sequence: TGTGCCACCTCCGACAGCCACCTTTCCTACGAGCAGTACTTC.

The chain couples TRBV12-3 or TRBV12-4 to TRBJ2-5; no clear D. The V gene lost 3 bases and the J gene lost 4 bases, with 3 bases spanning the gap. The CDR3 is 11 residues long. The CDR3 region is CASSLAETQYF. As DNA, the CDR3 is TGTGCCAGCAGTTTGGCAGAGACCCAGTACTTC.

V is TRBV11-3 and J is TRBJ2-7, with D unresolved. Trimming cost V 1 base and J 6 bases, with 13 bases left between them. The CDR3 is 14 amino acids. The germline gives CDR1 SGHNT, CDR2 YENEEA. In DNA, the CDR3 is TGTGCCAGCAGCTTAGGCCCTCAGACAAGCGAGCAGTACTTC. Encoded protein: CASSLGPQTSEQYF.

The chain combines TRBV18 with TRBJ1-2; 9 nucleotides match TRBD1. This CDR3 comprises 16 residues. V lost 2 bases to trimming and J lost 6 bases; unmatched junction nucleotides: 10. The germline gives CDR1 KGHSH, CDR2 LQKENI. The CDR3 region is CASSPSQNRGRDGYTF. The CDR3 DNA is TGTGCCAGCTCACCAAGCCAGAACAGGGGGCGGGATGGCTACACCTTC.

The CDR3 sequence: CASSRDRNYGYTF. CDR3 in DNA: TGTGCCAGCAGCCGGGACAGAAACTATGGCTACACCTTC. This chain uses TRBV5-6 with TRBJ1-2; 7 bases align to TRBD1. Trimming cost V 4 bases and J 2 bases; bases outside gene matches: 2. CDR1 SGHDT and CDR2 YYEEEE come from the germline V gene. The CDR3 consists of 13 residues.

J is TRBJ2-4 and V is TRBV10-2; D might be TRBD2 (5 bases). V lost 7 bases and J lost 8, with 12 bases in between. Looked up from germline, CDR1 is WSHSY and CDR2 is SAAADI. This CDR3 is 12 amino acids long. The CDR3 nucleotides are TGCGCCAGCACCGGGATGTCGTACATTCAGTACTTC. This codes for CASTGMSYIQYF.

CDR3 nucleotides: TGTGCCAGCAGTTTCGGGTTTCAGGGGGCCTACTCCTACAATGAGCAGTTCTTC. It specifies CASSFGFQGAYSYNEQFF. The chain couples TRBV28 to TRBJ2-1; 8 positions agree with TRBD1. There are 18 residues in the CDR3. After removal of 3 bases from V and 0 bases from J, the junction contained 10 bases not matched to a gene. CDR1 is MDHEN, CDR2 SYDVKM, per germline.

V is TRBV7-9 and J is TRBJ1-3; D is unclear. CDR3 length: 15 residues. V dropped 3 bases and J dropped 2 bases, with 11 bases sitting between them. The germline gives CDR1 SEHNR, CDR2 FQNEAQ (reference sequence). DNA of the CDR3: TGTGCCAGCAGCTTGGGGAGTTCCCCTGGAAACACCATATATTTT. Amino acid sequence: CASSLGSSPGNTIYF.

The V gene is TRBV21-1, the J gene TRBJ1-1. TRBV21-1 is labeled a pseudogene. The CDR3 loop spans 15 amino acids. DNA for the CDR3: TGTGCCAGCAGCAAAGGTCCGGACTGGAACACTGAAGCTTTCTTT. Its protein product is CASSKGPDWNTEAFF.

The rearrangement links TRBV7-3 to TRBJ2-7; possibly TRBD1 for D (5 bases). Germline V gives CDR1 SGHTA, CDR2 FQGTGA. Between the trimmed V and J ends, which lost 5 bases and 2 bases, there was a span of 16 bases. The length of the CDR3 is 15 residues. The CDR3 protein is CASSLSWQGTYEQYF. The CDR3 DNA follows: TGTGCCAGCAGCCTCTCTTGGCAGGGAACCTACGAGCAGTACTTC.

The V and J genes are TRBV7-8 and TRBJ2-5, with no clear D. This CDR3 has 13 amino acids. V lost 0 bases and J 2 bases, leaving 4 bases between the germline ends. The germline V gene has CDR1 SGHVS and CDR2 FQNEAQ. The CDR3 nucleotides are TGTGCCAGCAGCTTAGCCCTACAAGAGACCCAGTACTTC. Protein product: CASSLALQETQYF.

V gene TRBV5-1 combines with J gene TRBJ2-7; TRBD1 might be the D (6 bases). Germline V CDR1 and CDR2: SGHRS, YFSETQ. The CDR3 loop spans 12 amino acids. Trimming took off 7 bases at V and 9 bases at J, with 17 bases between the two ends. The CDR3 here is CASLGADRRQYF. The DNA for the CDR3 is TGCGCCAGCTTGGGGGCGGATCGTCGGCAGTACTTC.

This chain uses TRBV2 with TRBJ2-3, with 7 positions matching TRBD2. The CDR3 spans 13 residues. Germline lookup yields CDR1 SNHLY and CDR2 FYNNEI. V shed 7 bases, J shed 8 bases, and the junction held 9 bases outside the gene matches. CDR3 protein: CASKSGGGVTQYF. CDR3 sequence (DNA): TGTGCCAGCAAAAGCGGTGGGGGGGTTACGCAGTATTTT.

This clone was counted once. The chain couples TRBV6-6 to TRBJ1-6, with a possible D match to TRBD1 (5 bases). Germline CDR1 MNHNY, CDR2 SVGAGI (reference sequence). The germline V and J ends were trimmed by 0 bases and 8 bases, with 8 bases remaining between them. The CDR3 is made up of 14 amino acids. In DNA form, the CDR3 reads TGTGCCAGCAGTTACTCCAGGGAATATTCACCCCTCCACTTT. Protein sequence: CASSYSREYSPLHF.

V is TRBV25-1 and J is TRBJ1-1, with 12 bases that match TRBD1. Germline lookup yields CDR1 MGHDK and CDR2 SYGVNS. J lost 7 bases, V lost 3 bases, and 6 bases had no gene match. This CDR3 has 15 amino acids. The CDR3 reads CASSDPGTGGREAFF. The CDR3 DNA reads TGTGCCAGCAGTGATCCCGGGACAGGGGGCCGTGAAGCTTTCTTT.

This rearrangement joins TRBV6-5 to TRBJ1-2; D might be TRBD1 (6 bases). The CDR3 contains 14 residues. Trimming stripped 3 bases from V and 8 bases from J, with 16 bases between. CDR1 is MNHEY, CDR2 SVGAGI, per germline. CDR3 bases: TGTGCCAGCAGTTATCTTACAGGGTTCAGGGGCTACACCTTC. This encodes CASSYLTGFRGYTF.

The DNA for the CDR3 is TGTGCCAGCAACCTAGGGGGTTCTTACGAGCAGTACTTC. Translation gives CASNLGGSYEQYF. This chain uses TRBV12-3 or TRBV12-4 with TRBJ2-7, with TRBD1 as a possible D gene (6 bases). CDR3 length equals 13 residues. V was pared by 7 bases and J by 4 bases, with 14 bases between.

This rearrangement joins TRBV3-1 (or the pseudogene TRBV3-2) to TRBJ1-6; 11 nucleotides match TRBD1. The length of the CDR3 is 14 residues. V was clipped by 5 bases and J by 11 bases; unmatched bases: 5. The germline V gene encodes CDR1 LGHDT and CDR2 YNNKEL (reference sequence). The CDR3, as DNA: TGTGCCAGCAGCAGGGACAGGGGGAGTCCACCCCTCCACTTT. It translates to CASSRDRGSPPLHF.